Below are 14 T cell receptor beta chains sequenced from a single sample in a study of blood T cell repertoires in COVID-19. Using immunoSEQ multiplex PCR, the repertoire was profiled, and TCRdb retains in-frame clones only, with some absent. The data hold some 180,000 clones, with roughly 81% observed a single time. The specimen was peripheral blood. These receptors originate from an elderly woman with COVID-19, enrolled during active disease.

This clone was counted only a few times. The chain combines TRBV7-9 with TRBJ2-7, with unresolved D. Germline V CDR1 and CDR2: SEHNR, FQNEAQ (reference sequence). V gave up 4 bases and J gave up 2 bases, with 12 bases separating them. This CDR3 has 14 amino acids. CDR3 coding DNA: TGTGCCAGCAGCTCCCCAGCGTTGACCTACGAGCAGTACTTC. Amino acids: CASSSPALTYEQYF. The full variable domain, in which reference TRBV7-9 and TRBJ2-7 provide the parts outside the CDR3, is DTGVSQNPRHKITKRGQNVTFRCDPISEHNRLYWYRQTLGQGPEFLTYFQNEAQLEKSRLLSDRFSAERPKGSFSTLEIQRTEQGDSAMYLCASSSPALTYEQYFGPGTRLTVT.

Worth noting for this clone: One end of the junction fails to match germline, which may point to a read error. J is TRBJ2-7 and V is TRBV3-1 (or the pseudogene TRBV3-2), with unresolved D. The CDR3 sequence is 8 residues long. The V gene's germline CDR1 is LGHDT and CDR2 YNNKEL (reference sequence). CDR3 in DNA: TGTGCCAGCAGCCACAGGTTCTTC. Residues: CASSHRFF.

This chain links TRBV14 with TRBJ2-3; 9 nucleotides line up with TRBD2. This CDR3 is 16 amino acids long. Germline CDR1 reads SGHDN; CDR2 reads FVKESK. V was pared by 5 bases and J by 5 bases, with 11 bases of the junction left unmatched. CDR3 residues: CASSTGTSSFGDTQYF. Here the CDR3 DNA reads TGTGCCAGCAGCACCGGGACTAGCTCTTTTGGAGATACGCAGTATTTT.

This sequence joins TRBV7-2 and TRBJ2-7, with a weak D call TRBD2 (6 bases). CDR3 size: 15 residues. V was clipped by 5 bases and J by 1 base, with 15 bases between them. Germline lookup yields CDR1 SGHTA and CDR2 FQGNSA. The CDR3 DNA follows: TGTGCCAGCAGCCTACGAAGTGGGGGGTCCTACGAGCAGTACTTC. Protein product: CASSLRSGGSYEQYF.

The chain is built from TRBV7-9 and TRBJ2-5; TRBD2 agrees at 8 bases. The CDR3 has 15 amino acids. The ends lost 4 bases at V and 4 bases at J; junction bases unmatched: 8. Germline CDR1 reads SEHNR; CDR2 reads FQNEAQ (reference sequence). CDR3 in amino acids: CASSSPSGGRETQYF. In DNA form, the CDR3 reads TGTGCCAGCAGCTCCCCCTCGGGGGGGAGAGAGACCCAGTACTTC.

The chain carries TRBV4-2 and TRBJ1-5; D ambiguous. With 0 bases removed from V and 3 bases from J, the gap between germline ends came to 9 bases. Germline V gene lookup returns CDR1 LGHNA and CDR2 YNFKEQ. This CDR3 has 15 amino acids. CDR3 protein: CASSQEAGANQPQHF. The CDR3 nucleotides are TGTGCCAGCAGCCAAGAAGCTGGTGCCAATCAGCCCCAGCATTTT.

The chain carries TRBV6-6 and TRBJ2-7; tentatively, D is TRBD1 (6 bases). V was shortened by 2 bases and J by 0 bases, with 14 bases between the two germline ends. This CDR3 is built from 16 residues. Germline V lookup: CDR1 MNHNY, CDR2 SVGAGI (reference sequence). The CDR3 DNA is TGTGCCAGCAGTTACCCGAGACAGGCTAGCTCCTACGAGCAGTACTTC. Amino acid sequence: CASSYPRQASSYEQYF.

This clone was detected only once. The chain employs TRBV5-1 and TRBJ2-7; TRBD1 is a possible D gene (5 bases). Germline CDR1 is SGHRS and CDR2 is YFSETQ. This CDR3 region has 13 residues. The V gene lost 2 bases and the J gene lost 5 bases, with 11 bases spanning the gap. The CDR3 nucleotides read TGCGCCAGCAGCTTTCAGGGCAAGGACGAGCAGTACTTC. It specifies CASSFQGKDEQYF.

The chain has TRBV27 and TRBJ2-5; tentatively, D is TRBD1 (5 bases). This CDR3 contains 17 residues. V dropped 6 bases and J dropped 0 bases, with 20 bases sitting between them. From germline, CDR1 is MNHEY and CDR2 SMNVEV (reference sequence). CDR3 region: CASSSWLTGWYQETQYF. CDR3 bases: TGTGCCAGCAGCTCCTGGCTCACAGGTTGGTACCAAGAGACCCAGTACTTC.

The chain employs TRBV29-1 and TRBJ1-1, with a tentative D call TRBD1 (5 bases). V was clipped by 0 bases and J by 5 bases, with 13 bases between them. This CDR3 is built from 14 residues. Germline V gene lookup returns CDR1 SQVTM and CDR2 ANQGSEA. Written as DNA, the CDR3 is TGCAGCGTTGAAGATTACGGGGGGTCAACTGAAGCTTTCTTT. This translates into CSVEDYGGSTEAFF.

The chain combines TRBV5-4 with TRBJ1-5, with D possibly being TRBD1 (5 bases). Trimming cost V 3 bases and J 7 bases, with 11 bases left between them. CDR1 and CDR2 from the germline V gene are SGHNT and YYREEE (reference sequence). The CDR3 loop spans 13 amino acids. DNA for the CDR3: TGTGCCAGCAGCTATGGGGCGGACCAGCCCCAGCATTTT. Its protein product is CASSYGADQPQHF.

The table lists this clone with a count of one. The V call is TRBV19, the J call TRBJ2-1; D remains unclear. Trimming left V 5 bases short and J 4 bases short, with 9 bases between. The germline V gene encodes CDR1 LNHDA and CDR2 SQIVND (reference sequence). This CDR3 spans 13 amino acids. The CDR3 spells CASSSPPYNEQFF. DNA of the CDR3: TGTGCCAGTAGTTCCCCCCCGTACAATGAGCAGTTCTTC.

The CDR3 loop reads CASSEGSFSLYSNQPQHF. The CDR3 nucleotides are TGTGCCAGCAGTGAGGGCAGTTTTTCGCTTTATAGCAATCAGCCCCAGCATTTT. The chain carries TRBV6-4 and TRBJ1-5; D remains unclear. The CDR3 runs to 18 residues. Germline V gives CDR1 MRHNA, CDR2 SNTAGT. V was pared by 3 bases and J by 0 bases, with 18 bases between.

The chain recombines TRBV7-9 with TRBJ2-3, with D possibly TRBD1 on 6 matching bases. The ends were cut back, 5 bases at V and 4 bases at J, with 10 bases in the middle. This CDR3 comprises 13 residues. Germline lookup yields CDR1 SEHNR and CDR2 FQNEAQ (reference sequence). The CDR3 protein is CASSLQGADTQYF. The CDR3, as DNA: TGTGCCAGCAGCCTACAGGGAGCAGATACGCAGTATTTT.